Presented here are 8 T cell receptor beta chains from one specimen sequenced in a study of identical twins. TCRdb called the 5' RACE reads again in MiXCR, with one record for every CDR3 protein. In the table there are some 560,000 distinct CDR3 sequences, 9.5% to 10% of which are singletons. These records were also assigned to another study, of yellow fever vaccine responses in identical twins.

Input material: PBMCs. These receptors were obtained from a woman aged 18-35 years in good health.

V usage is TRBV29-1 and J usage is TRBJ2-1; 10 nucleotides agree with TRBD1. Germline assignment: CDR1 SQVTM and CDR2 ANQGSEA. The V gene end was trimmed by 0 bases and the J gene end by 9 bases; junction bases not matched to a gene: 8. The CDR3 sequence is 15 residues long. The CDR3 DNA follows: TGCAGCGTTGAAGACCGGGACAGGGGCGGGGGTGAGCAGTTCTTC. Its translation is CSVEDRDRGGGEQFF.

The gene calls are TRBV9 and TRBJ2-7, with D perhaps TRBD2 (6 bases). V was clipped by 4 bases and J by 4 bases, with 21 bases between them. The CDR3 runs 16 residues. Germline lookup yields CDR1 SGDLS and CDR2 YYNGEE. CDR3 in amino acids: CASSHSSATNAYEQYF. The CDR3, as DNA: TGTGCCAGCAGCCACTCTAGCGCTACAAACGCTTACGAGCAGTACTTC.

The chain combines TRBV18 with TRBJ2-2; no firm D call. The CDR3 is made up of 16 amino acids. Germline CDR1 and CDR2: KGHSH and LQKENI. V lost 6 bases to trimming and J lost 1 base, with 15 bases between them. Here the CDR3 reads CASSSPTGVNTGELFF. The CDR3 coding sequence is TGTGCCAGCTCGTCCCCTACCGGAGTGAACACCGGGGAGCTGTTTTTT.

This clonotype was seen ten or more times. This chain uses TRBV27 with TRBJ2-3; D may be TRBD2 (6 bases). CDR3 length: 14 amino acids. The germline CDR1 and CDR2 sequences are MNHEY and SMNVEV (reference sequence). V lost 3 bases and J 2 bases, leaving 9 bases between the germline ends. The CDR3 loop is CASSFRLVTDTQYF. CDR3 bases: TGTGCCAGCAGTTTCCGACTAGTCACAGATACGCAGTATTTT.

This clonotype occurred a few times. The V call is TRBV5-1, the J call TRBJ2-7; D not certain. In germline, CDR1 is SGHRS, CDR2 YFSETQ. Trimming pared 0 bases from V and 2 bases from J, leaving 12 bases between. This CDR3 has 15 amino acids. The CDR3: CASSLDSAQAYEQYF. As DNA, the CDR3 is TGCGCCAGCAGCTTGGATTCGGCACAAGCCTACGAGCAGTACTTC.

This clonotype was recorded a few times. The chain's CDR3 is CASSVGASYNEQFF. The CDR3 bases are TGTGCCAGCAGTGTGGGAGCGAGCTACAATGAGCAGTTCTTC. The chain combines TRBV25-1 with TRBJ2-1, with a possible D match to TRBD2 (5 bases). This CDR3 region has 14 residues. Between the trimmed V and J ends, which lost 4 bases and 3 bases, there was a span of 10 bases. Germline CDR1 is MGHDK and CDR2 is SYGVNS.

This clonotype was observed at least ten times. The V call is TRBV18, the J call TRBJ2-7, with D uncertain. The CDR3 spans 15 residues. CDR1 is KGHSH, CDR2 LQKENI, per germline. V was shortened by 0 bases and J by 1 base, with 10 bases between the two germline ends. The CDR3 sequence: CASSPPGSISYEQYF. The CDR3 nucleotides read TGTGCCAGCTCACCACCCGGATCAATATCCTACGAGCAGTACTTC.

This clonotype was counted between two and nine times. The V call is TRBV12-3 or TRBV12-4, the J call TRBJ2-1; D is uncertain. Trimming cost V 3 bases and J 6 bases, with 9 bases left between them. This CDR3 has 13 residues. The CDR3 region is CASSFALTNEQFF. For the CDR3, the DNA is TGTGCCAGCAGTTTCGCCCTGACCAATGAGCAGTTCTTC.